These 32 T cell receptor beta chains were sequenced from one sample in a study of immune evolution from preneoplasia to lung adenocarcinoma. The repertoire was sequenced with immunoSEQ multiplex PCR; TCRdb's copy has only in-frame clones and lacks some. This table has about 1,800 clones, 65% to 85% appearing once. Sequencing input: FFPE tissue from an adenomatous hyperplasia lung lesion. Documented subset: atypical adenomatous hyperplasia (AAH), lung preneoplasia. The receptors originated from a donor older than 65 with lung adenocarcinoma.

The chain joins TRBV10-1 to TRBJ2-7; no definite D call. Trimming took 5 bases from V and 6 from J, leaving 14 bases between them. CDR3 size: 13 residues. The germline V gene encodes CDR1 WNHNN and CDR2 SYGVQD (reference sequence). This chain's CDR3 is CASSRTRTTEQYF. The CDR3 nucleotides read TGCGCCAGCAGTCGGACCCGTACAACCGAGCAGTACTTC.

The chain is built from TRBV6-1 and TRBJ2-2; 9 bases fit TRBD1. The CDR3 extends over 17 amino acids. The germline gives CDR1 MNHNS, CDR2 SASEGT. With V trimmed by 4 bases and J by 5 bases, 11 bases remained unmatched. The CDR3 nucleotides read TGTGCCAGCAGTGGAACCCGGGACAGGGACGGGACCGGGGAGCTGTTTTTT. Its translation: CASSGTRDRDGTGELFF.

This clone was observed a single time. The chain links TRBV18 to TRBJ2-3; possible D gene TRBD2, 6 bases. The V gene's germline CDR1 is KGHSH and CDR2 LQKENI. Trimming pared 3 bases from V and 6 bases from J, leaving 10 bases between. This CDR3 comprises 13 residues. CDR3 sequence (DNA): TGTGCCAGCTCACCCGGGACTCGGGATACGCAGTATTTT. Translated: CASSPGTRDTQYF.

The CDR3 region is CASSQDFSGAGTDTQYF. The CDR3 region has the DNA TGTGCCAGCAGCCAAGATTTCAGCGGGGCCGGCACAGATACGCAGTATTTT. The genes are TRBV4-2 and TRBJ2-3; 7 bases are a match to TRBD2. With 0 bases clipped from V and 1 base from J, the junction kept 7 bases outside the gene matches. This CDR3 contains 17 residues. Germline-derived CDR1 and CDR2 are LGHNA and YNFKEQ.

The rearrangement links TRBV5-1 to TRBJ1-2; D possibly corresponds to TRBD1 (5 bases). V lost 4 bases, J lost 2 bases, and 18 bases lay in between. CDR3 size: 16 residues. The germline V gene encodes CDR1 SGHRS and CDR2 YFSETQ. In DNA form, the CDR3 reads TGCGCCAGCAGCCTTAGCCTGACAGACAAAAACTATGGCTACACCTTC. Encoded protein: CASSLSLTDKNYGYTF.

This chain uses TRBV6-4 with TRBJ2-6; maybe TRBD1 (5 bases). The CDR3 has 14 amino acids. V dropped 10 bases and J dropped 2 bases, with 12 bases sitting between them. CDR1 and CDR2 from the germline V gene are MRHNA and SNTAGT. CDR3 loop: CATSDSPGANVLTF. In DNA, the CDR3 is TGTGCCACCTCAGACAGCCCTGGGGCCAACGTCCTGACTTTC.

This clone is a singleton in its sample. CDR3 sequence: CASSQDLLGELFF. The CDR3 DNA sequence: TGCGCCAGCAGCCAAGATCTACTCGGGGAGCTGTTTTTT. The rearrangement links TRBV4-3 to TRBJ2-2, with D hard to call. CDR1 LGHNA and CDR2 YSLEER come from the germline V gene. Trimming took 0 bases from V and 7 from J, leaving 6 bases between them. The CDR3 runs to 13 residues.

The chain links TRBV5-1 to TRBJ2-5; TRBD2 might be the D (5 bases). The CDR3 sequence is 14 residues long. Germline-derived CDR1 and CDR2 are SGHRS and YFSETQ. V was clipped by 5 bases and J by 3 bases, with 14 bases between them. In DNA, the CDR3 is TGCGCCAGCAGTCGCGGGCCCTCAGAAGAGACCCAGTACTTC. Its translation: CASSRGPSEETQYF.

V gene TRBV30 combines with J gene TRBJ2-7; no clear D gene. This CDR3 spans 12 amino acids. The germline CDR1 and CDR2 sequences are GTSNPN and SVGIG (reference sequence). V shed 4 bases and J shed 2 bases, with 9 bases lying between them. CDR3 nucleotide sequence: TGTGCCTGGATAGGGCCCACCTACGAGCAGTACTTC. Translated, it gives CAWIGPTYEQYF. Full variable domain (rest looked up from reference TRBV30 and TRBJ2-7): SQTIHQWPATLVQPVGSPLSLECTVEGTSNPNLYWYRQAAGRGLQLLFYSVGIGQISSEVPQNLSASRPQDRQFILSSKKLLLSDSGFYLCAWIGPTYEQYFGPGTRLTVT.

This rearrangement joins TRBV5-1 to TRBJ1-2, with TRBD1 as a possible D gene (5 bases). With 3 bases removed from V and 8 bases from J, the gap between germline ends came to 17 bases. The germline V gene has CDR1 SGHRS and CDR2 YFSETQ. The CDR3 loop spans 14 amino acids. The CDR3 region is CASSSAGTPSGYTF. For the CDR3, the DNA is TGCGCCAGCAGCTCAGCCGGGACTCCCTCAGGCTACACCTTC. The complete variable domain, with remaining parts taken from reference TRBV5-1 and TRBJ1-2, reads KAGVTQTPRYLIKTRGQQVTLSCSPISGHRSVSWYQQTPGQGLQFLFEYFSETQRNKGNFPGRFSGRQFSNSRSEMNVSTLELGDSALYLCASSSAGTPSGYTFGSGTRLTVV.

J is TRBJ2-5 and V is TRBV2; TRBD1 matches at 7 bases. CDR1 SNHLY and CDR2 FYNNEI come from the germline V gene. Trimming cost V 4 bases and J 11 bases; bases outside gene matches: 10. The CDR3 contains 13 residues. The CDR3 loop is CASSAGTDQEQYF. CDR3 DNA: TGTGCCAGCAGTGCCGGGACAGATCAAGAGCAGTACTTC.

The chain combines TRBV27 with TRBJ2-7; D tentatively reads TRBD1 or TRBD2 (5 bases each). V lost 3 bases, J lost 7 bases, and 22 bases lay in between. The CDR3 is made up of 16 amino acids. Per germline, CDR1 MNHEY and CDR2 SMNVEV (reference sequence). CDR3 DNA sequence: TGTGCCAGCAGTTTCCGGGGACCTAGCCTCTTCGGAGAGCAGTACTTC. Protein product: CASSFRGPSLFGEQYF.

The chain uses TRBV29-1 and TRBJ2-7, with 8 positions matching TRBD2. Germline values: CDR1 SQVTM, CDR2 ANQGSEA. After removal of 3 bases from V and 0 bases from J, the junction contained 7 bases not matched to a gene. The CDR3 runs 15 residues. CDR3 in amino acids: CSVEGAGGLSYEQYF. In DNA form, the CDR3 reads TGCAGCGTTGAGGGCGCGGGAGGCCTCTCCTACGAGCAGTACTTC.

The chain recombines TRBV18 with TRBJ1-3; no definite D call. V was pared by 3 bases and J by 4 bases, with 4 bases between. The CDR3 spans 12 residues. The germline V gene encodes CDR1 KGHSH and CDR2 LQKENI. In DNA form, the CDR3 reads TGTGCCAGCTCACCGGAAGGAAACACCATATATTTT. It codes for CASSPEGNTIYF.

The rearrangement links TRBV19 to TRBJ1-1; D unresolved. Trimming pared 5 bases from V and 8 bases from J, leaving 21 bases between. Germline CDR1 reads LNHDA; CDR2 reads SQIVND (reference sequence). The CDR3 spans 15 residues. The CDR3 loop reads CASSALLSDAQEAFF. The DNA for the CDR3 is TGTGCCAGTAGTGCCCTACTTTCAGATGCCCAGGAAGCTTTCTTT.

The V gene is TRBV6-1, the J gene TRBJ1-1; D unresolved. Trimming removed 6 bases from V and 7 bases from J, with 15 bases in between. Germline CDR1 is MNHNS and CDR2 is SASEGT. There are 13 residues in the CDR3. The CDR3 DNA sequence: TGTGCCAGCAGGCTGACGGCTCTAAATGAAGCTTTCTTT. Translating it yields CASRLTALNEAFF.

This chain links TRBV19 with TRBJ2-3, with D perhaps matching TRBD2 (6 bases). CDR3 length: 15 residues. V was clipped by 5 bases and J by 0 bases, with 12 bases between them. Germline V CDR1 and CDR2: LNHDA, SQIVND (reference sequence). The CDR3 sequence: CASSSGLPSTDTQYF. CDR3 nucleotide sequence: TGTGCCAGTAGTTCGGGACTGCCAAGCACAGATACGCAGTATTTT.

The V gene is TRBV2, the J gene TRBJ1-4; D is ambiguous. The length of the CDR3 is 15 residues. Trimming shortened V by 10 bases and J by 0 bases, and 15 bases separated the two germline ends. The germline CDR1 and CDR2 sequences are SNHLY and FYNNEI. This CDR3 is CATNMGAATNEKLFF. CDR3 in DNA: TGTGCCACTAATATGGGTGCAGCAACTAATGAAAAACTGTTTTTT.

The chain joins TRBV28 to TRBJ2-7; 7 nucleotides match TRBD2. CDR1 MDHEN and CDR2 SYDVKM come from the germline V gene. The junction had 4 bases not matched to a gene; V was cut back by 5 bases and J by 6 bases. The CDR3 length is 12 residues. The CDR3 sequence: CASSRTRREQYF. The CDR3 nucleotides read TGTGCCAGCAGTCGGACTAGACGCGAGCAGTACTTC.

This rearrangement joins TRBV4-2 to TRBJ2-3; the match to TRBD2 covers 11 bases. The CDR3 is 16 amino acids. After removal of 4 bases from V and 3 bases from J, the junction contained 6 bases not matched to a gene. Per germline, CDR1 LGHNA and CDR2 YNFKEQ. The CDR3 region is CASSRTSGSLTDTQYF. For the CDR3, the DNA is TGTGCCAGCAGCCGAACTAGCGGGAGTTTGACAGATACGCAGTATTTT.

This chain uses TRBV5-5 with TRBJ1-4; TRBD1 aligns across 7 bases. This CDR3 has 16 amino acids. The germline gives CDR1 SGHKS, CDR2 YYEKEE (reference sequence). J gave up 4 bases and V 0 bases, and 6 bases lay outside the gene matches. The CDR3 spells CASSLDFQGGNEKLFF. The CDR3, as DNA: TGTGCCAGCAGCTTGGACTTCCAGGGGGGTAATGAAAAACTGTTTTTT.

CDR3 residues: CASSYRDSPNTEAFF. DNA of the CDR3: TGTGCCAGCAGTTACCGAGACAGCCCGAACACTGAAGCTTTCTTT. The chain is built from TRBV27 and TRBJ1-1, with TRBD1 as a possible D gene (5 bases). The CDR3 has 15 residues. The V and J ends lost 4 bases and 1 base respectively, with 13 bases between them. The germline gives CDR1 MNHEY, CDR2 SMNVEV (reference sequence).

A few counts support this clone. Relative to the germline gene, one junction end is altered; a read error may explain this. This chain joins TRBV7-7 and TRBJ2-2; D ambiguous. This CDR3 is built from 13 residues. The germline V gene has CDR1 SSHAT and CDR2 FNYEAQ (reference sequence). The CDR3 reads CASSSSFGGELFF. CDR3 DNA sequence: TGTGCTAGCAGCTCGTCGTTTGGCGGGGAGCTGTTTTTT. Full variable domain (missing parts from reference TRBV7-7 and TRBJ2-2): GAGVSQSPRYKVTKRGQDVTLRCDPISSHATLYWYQQALGQGPEFLTYFNYEAQPDKSGLPSDRFSAERPEGSISTLTIQRTEQRDSAMYRCASSSSFGGELFFGEGSRLTVL.

The chain is built from TRBV7-9 and TRBJ2-1, with TRBD1 identical over 7 bases. J gave up 3 bases and V 5 bases, and 7 bases lay outside the gene matches. Germline CDR1 reads SEHNR; CDR2 reads FQNEAQ (reference sequence). The CDR3 runs to 15 residues. CDR3 DNA: TGTGCCAGCAGCCCCCAGGGGGTGATCTACAATGAGCAGTTCTTC. It is translated as CASSPQGVIYNEQFF.

This rearrangement joins TRBV6-5 to TRBJ1-2; a possible D gene is TRBD1 (5 bases). Germline V CDR1 and CDR2: MNHEY, SVGAGI. The CDR3 is 14 residues long. The V end was cut by 6 bases, the J end by 4 bases, with 15 bases between. CDR3 coding DNA: TGTGCCAGCAGAAACGGGAGGGGAATCTATGGCTACACCTTC. Translation: CASRNGRGIYGYTF.

V and J are TRBV2 and TRBJ1-1; no reliable D call. Germline loops: CDR1 SNHLY, CDR2 FYNNEI. CDR3 size: 11 residues. CDR3 region: CASGEGTEAFF. The CDR3 bases are TGTGCAAGCGGGGAGGGCACTGAAGCTTTCTTT.

The chain's CDR3 is CASSSRTGYEQYF. As DNA, the CDR3 is TGTGCCAGCAGCTCCCGGACAGGGTACGAGCAGTACTTC. The chain joins TRBV11-2 to TRBJ2-7; 8 nucleotides agree with TRBD1. This CDR3 region has 13 residues. CDR1 is SGHAT and CDR2 is FQNNGV in the germline V gene. V was clipped by 4 bases and J by 4 bases; unmatched bases: 3.

The V and J genes are TRBV5-1 and TRBJ2-1; the D call may be TRBD1 or TRBD2 (5 bases each). Germline CDR1 SGHRS, CDR2 YFSETQ. Deletions cut 4 bases from V and 2 bases from J, with 10 bases between. CDR3 length: 14 residues. The CDR3 spells CASSLMGAYNEQFF. In DNA form, the CDR3 reads TGCGCCAGCAGCCTGATGGGGGCCTACAATGAGCAGTTCTTC. Drawing the rest from reference TRBV5-1 and TRBJ2-1, the complete variable domain is KAGVTQTPRYLIKTRGQQVTLSCSPISGHRSVSWYQQTPGQGLQFLFEYFSETQRNKGNFPGRFSGRQFSNSRSEMNVSTLELGDSALYLCASSLMGAYNEQFFGPGTRLTVL.

The gene calls are TRBV10-2 and TRBJ2-1; TRBD2 aligns across 11 bases. The length of the CDR3 is 13 residues. The V segment lost 6 bases and the J segment 15 bases; nucleotides outside the gene matches: 10. Germline assignment: CDR1 WSHSY and CDR2 SAAADI. In nucleotides, the CDR3 is TGCGCCAGCAGCCCCTTACTAGCGGGAGAAGTGTTCTTC. This encodes CASSPLLAGEVFF.

The chain employs TRBV9 and TRBJ1-3; D call uncertain. This CDR3 contains 15 residues. Germline V gene lookup returns CDR1 SGDLS and CDR2 YYNGEE. Trimming took 1 base from V and 0 from J, leaving 8 bases between them. CDR3 in DNA: TGTGCCAGCAGCGTACAACCTAGCTCTGGAAACACCATATATTTT. This encodes CASSVQPSSGNTIYF.

A single count supports this clone. The chain joins TRBV5-4 to TRBJ1-2; 9 bases agree with TRBD1. In germline, CDR1 is SGHNT, CDR2 YYREEE (reference sequence). The ends lost 4 bases at V and 8 bases at J; junction bases unmatched: 9. CDR3 size: 14 residues. This CDR3 reads CASSVRDRVGGYTF. Here the CDR3 DNA reads TGTGCCAGCAGCGTCCGGGACAGGGTCGGCGGCTACACCTTC.

The chain links TRBV28 to TRBJ1-1; a possible D gene is TRBD1 (6 bases). Germline V gene data show CDR1 as MDHEN and CDR2 as SYDVKM. The V and J ends lost 5 bases and 6 bases respectively, with 19 bases between them. The CDR3 extends over 15 amino acids. The CDR3: CASSLSGQGGAEAFF. CDR3 nucleotide sequence: TGTGCCAGCAGTCTGTCAGGACAAGGGGGGGCTGAAGCTTTCTTT.